What follows are 15 T cell receptor beta chains derived from one specimen sequenced in a study of CXCR3-negative and CXCR3-positive naive CD8 T cells (dated by TCRdb to the late 2010s). Sequenced on a NextSeq 550. The Human TCR Profiling Kit (MiLaboratory) was used to prepare UMI-labeled 5' RACE TRB cDNA libraries. Through TCRdb reprocessing, the reads give one entry per CDR3 protein sequence; DNA is omitted. The table held for this sample gives tens of thousands of distinct CDR3 sequences. 10% of the sample belongs to the ten largest clones. Material: memory CD8+ T cells from blood. This specimen's cell subset or site label, per the study, means: conventional CD8+ memory T cells (TMEM), sorted as controls. The receptors come from a human donor in good health. Some clones in this sample may be carry-over from other donors' samples.

CDR3 region: CSVLGTGVRTGELFF. The chain links TRBV29-1 to TRBJ2-2; no DNA is available, so the TRBD1 call from TCRdb remains unchecked. Germline CDR1 reads SQVTM; CDR2 reads ANQGSEA. The CDR3 is 15 residues long.

The chain is built from TRBV19 and TRBJ2-7; TCRdb returns TRBD1, unconfirmable since there is no DNA. The CDR3 runs 18 residues. Germline assignment: CDR1 LNHDA and CDR2 SQIVND (reference sequence). CDR3 region: CASSIDVGFRGATYEQYF.

The V call is TRBV12-3 or TRBV12-4, the J call TRBJ1-5. The CDR3 contains 13 residues. The CDR3 is CASSSPSNQPQHF.

The chain joins TRBV19 to TRBJ2-2. Germline loops: CDR1 LNHDA, CDR2 SQIVND (reference sequence). This CDR3 has 16 amino acids. This CDR3 is CASSIEPPDNTGELFF.

V is TRBV5-1 and J is TRBJ1-1; TCRdb outputs TRBD1, but without DNA this stays unchecked. From germline, CDR1 is SGHRS and CDR2 YFSETQ. The CDR3 is made up of 15 amino acids. The chain's CDR3 is CASSFYTGAGTEAFF. Complete variable domain (other parts from reference TRBV5-1 and TRBJ1-1): KAGVTQTPRYLIKTRGQQVTLSCSPISGHRSVSWYQQTPGQGLQFLFEYFSETQRNKGNFPGRFSGRQFSNSRSEMNVSTLELGDSALYLCASSFYTGAGTEAFFGQGTRLTVV.

The chain couples TRBV5-5 to TRBJ1-5; TCRdb designates TRBD1, a call that cannot be tested without DNA. The CDR3 has 14 residues. Germline CDR1 and CDR2: SGHKS and YYEKEE (reference sequence). CDR3 region: CASSRADRPQPQHF.

The chain recombines TRBV6-2 or TRBV6-3 with TRBJ2-1; the TCRdb call, TRBD2, lacks DNA for checking. This CDR3 has 15 amino acids. CDR1 is MNHEY and CDR2 is SVGEGT in the germline V gene. This chain's CDR3 is CASSQSGEQYNEQFF.

J is TRBJ2-7 and V is TRBV27; TCRdb calls TRBD1, which cannot be checked without DNA. CDR3 length: 13 residues. Germline values: CDR1 MNHEY, CDR2 SMNVEV (reference sequence). CDR3 amino acids: CAKRTGGFYEQYF.

This sequence joins TRBV27 and TRBJ2-3; TCRdb returns TRBD2, unconfirmable since there is no DNA. Germline CDR1 MNHEY, CDR2 SMNVEV (reference sequence). There are 15 residues in the CDR3. The CDR3 sequence is CASGRLAGSIDTQYF.

The chain links TRBV7-3 to TRBJ2-2; with no DNA, the TCRdb D assignment of TRBD2 cannot be verified. The CDR3 has 17 amino acids. The germline gives CDR1 SGHTA, CDR2 FQGTGA. The CDR3 reads CASSIDNAGGLIGELFF.

V usage is TRBV29-1 and J usage is TRBJ2-7; with no DNA, the TCRdb D assignment of TRBD1 cannot be verified. The CDR3 has 16 residues. CDR1 and CDR2 from the germline V gene are SQVTM and ANQGSEA. Here the CDR3 reads CSVGLFGTATGYEQYF.

The chain employs TRBV29-1 and TRBJ1-1. Per germline, CDR1 SQVTM and CDR2 ANQGSEA. CDR3 length: 12 amino acids. CDR3 sequence reads: CSVFSWGTEAFF.

This sequence joins TRBV4-3 and TRBJ2-3. Germline lookup yields CDR1 LGHNA and CDR2 YSLEER. The CDR3 spans 13 residues. The CDR3 region is CASSQGRWDTQYF.

This chain links TRBV5-1 with TRBJ2-7; TCRdb's D gene call, TRBD2, goes unchecked for lack of DNA. CDR1 and CDR2 from the germline V gene are SGHRS and YFSETQ. The CDR3 totals 13 residues. The CDR3 here is CASSNQRGNEQYF. Combining the CDR3 with reference TRBV5-1 and TRBJ2-7 gives the whole variable domain KAGVTQTPRYLIKTRGQQVTLSCSPISGHRSVSWYQQTPGQGLQFLFEYFSETQRNKGNFPGRFSGRQFSNSRSEMNVSTLELGDSALYLCASSNQRGNEQYFGPGTRLTVT.

This rearrangement joins TRBV29-1 to TRBJ2-5; TCRdb picks TRBD2, but there is no DNA to check that call. The CDR3 is made up of 15 amino acids. Germline loops: CDR1 SQVTM, CDR2 ANQGSEA. CDR3 region: CSVEEDGRDVETQYF.